This T cell receptor beta chain was sequenced during a study of vaccination effects on CD4 cells after COVID-19. Investigators separated out CD4+ T cells once around eleven days of culture had passed. Vaccine recipients lacked prior SARS-CoV-2 infection and had negative nucleocapsid antibodies. Researchers swapped half the medium for IL-2 medium on both days 3 and 7. The CDR3 spans 18 residues. Per germline, CDR1 SGHRS and CDR2 YFSETQ. Germline trimming cut 4 bases from V and 0 bases from J; bases unmatched to any gene: 12. On this clone: The antigen is unknown.

TCRdb keeps only in-frame clones here, not all; method: immunoSEQ multiplex PCR. The table records approximately 40,000 clones, about 81% of them present only once. Study-wide points: Early post-infection timepoints were absent, and convalescent patients were few. Infection- and vaccine-induced clones contracted markedly late after vaccination.

The V gene is TRBV5-1, the J gene TRBJ1-1, with 10 bases lining up with TRBD1. This TCR was recovered from a human donor who received a COVID-19 vaccine. Sequencing used CD4+ T cells from PBMCs cultured without peptide, obtained before COVID-19 vaccination. The CDR3 is CASSLLPGQGSLNTEAFF. CDR3 nucleotide sequence: TGCGCCAGCAGCCTATTACCGGGACAGGGGTCCTTGAACACTGAAGCTTTCTTT.